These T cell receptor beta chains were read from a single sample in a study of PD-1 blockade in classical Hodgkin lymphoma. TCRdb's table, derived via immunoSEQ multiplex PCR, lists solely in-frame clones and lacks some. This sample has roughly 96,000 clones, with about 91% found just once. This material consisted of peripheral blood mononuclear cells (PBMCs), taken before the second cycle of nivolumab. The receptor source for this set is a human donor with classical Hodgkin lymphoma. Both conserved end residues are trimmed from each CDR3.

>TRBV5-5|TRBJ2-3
ASRSGSTDTQY
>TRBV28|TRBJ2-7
ASSPSGLGSYEQY
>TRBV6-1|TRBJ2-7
ASSEQPLKWY
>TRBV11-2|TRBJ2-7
ASSLAGTSYEQY
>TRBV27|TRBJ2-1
ASSSRTSLLSYEQF
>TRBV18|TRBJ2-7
ASSPLGQGNGYEQY
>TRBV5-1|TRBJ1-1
ASSLTTGSNTEAF
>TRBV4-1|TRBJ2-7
ASSPVGTSLLYEQY
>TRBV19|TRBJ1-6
ASSIAAGNSPLH
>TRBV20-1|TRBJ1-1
SAHRDRGTF
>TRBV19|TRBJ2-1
ASRNWGTSTEQF
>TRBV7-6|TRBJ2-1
ASSLVGSGYNEQF
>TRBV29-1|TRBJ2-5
SVVPVKETQY
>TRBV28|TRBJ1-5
ASNPPAEPQH
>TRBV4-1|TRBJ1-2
ASSQSVGQLYGYT
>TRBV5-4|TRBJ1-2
ASSQATPNYGYT
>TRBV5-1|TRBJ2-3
ASSLGTTSTDTQY